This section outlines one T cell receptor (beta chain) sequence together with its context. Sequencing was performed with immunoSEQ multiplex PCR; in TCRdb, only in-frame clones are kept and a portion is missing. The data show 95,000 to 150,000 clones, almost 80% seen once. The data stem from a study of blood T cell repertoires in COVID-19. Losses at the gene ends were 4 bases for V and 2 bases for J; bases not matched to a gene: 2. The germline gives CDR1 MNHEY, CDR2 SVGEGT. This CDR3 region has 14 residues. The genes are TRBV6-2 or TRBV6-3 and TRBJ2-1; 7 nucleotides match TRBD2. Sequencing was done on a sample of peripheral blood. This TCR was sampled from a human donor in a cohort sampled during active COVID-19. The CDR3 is CASSLSGTYNEQFF. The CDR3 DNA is TGTGCCAGCAGTTTAAGCGGGACCTACAATGAGCAGTTCTTC.